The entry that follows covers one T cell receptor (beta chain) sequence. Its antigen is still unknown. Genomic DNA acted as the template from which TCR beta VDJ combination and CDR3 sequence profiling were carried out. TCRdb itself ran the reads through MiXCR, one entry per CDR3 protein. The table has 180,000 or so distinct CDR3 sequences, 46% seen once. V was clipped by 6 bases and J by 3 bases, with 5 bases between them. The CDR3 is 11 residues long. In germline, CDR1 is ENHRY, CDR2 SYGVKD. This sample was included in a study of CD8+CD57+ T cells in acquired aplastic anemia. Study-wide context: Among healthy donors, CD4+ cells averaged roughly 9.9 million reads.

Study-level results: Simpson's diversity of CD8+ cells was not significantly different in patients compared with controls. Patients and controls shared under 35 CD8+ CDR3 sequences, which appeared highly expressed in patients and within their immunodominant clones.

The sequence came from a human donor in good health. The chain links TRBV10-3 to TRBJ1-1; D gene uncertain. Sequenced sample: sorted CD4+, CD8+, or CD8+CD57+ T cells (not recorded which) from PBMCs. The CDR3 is CAIRDHTEAFF. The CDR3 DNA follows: TGTGCCATCAGGGACCACACTGAAGCTTTCTTT.